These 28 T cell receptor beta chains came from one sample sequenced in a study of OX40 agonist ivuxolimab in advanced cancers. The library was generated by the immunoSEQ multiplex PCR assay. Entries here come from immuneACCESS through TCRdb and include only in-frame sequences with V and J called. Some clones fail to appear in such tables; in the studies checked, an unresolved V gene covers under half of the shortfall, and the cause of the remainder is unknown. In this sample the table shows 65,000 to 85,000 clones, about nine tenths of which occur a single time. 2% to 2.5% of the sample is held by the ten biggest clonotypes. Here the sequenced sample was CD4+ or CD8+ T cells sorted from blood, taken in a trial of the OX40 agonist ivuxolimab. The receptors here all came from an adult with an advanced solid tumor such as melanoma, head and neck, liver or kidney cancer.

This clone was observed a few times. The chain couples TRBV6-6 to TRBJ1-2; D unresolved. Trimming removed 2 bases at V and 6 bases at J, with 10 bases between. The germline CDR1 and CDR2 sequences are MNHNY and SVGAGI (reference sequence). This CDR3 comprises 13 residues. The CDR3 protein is CASSYERTDGYTF. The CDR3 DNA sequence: TGTGCCAGCAGTTACGAGAGGACGGATGGCTACACCTTC.

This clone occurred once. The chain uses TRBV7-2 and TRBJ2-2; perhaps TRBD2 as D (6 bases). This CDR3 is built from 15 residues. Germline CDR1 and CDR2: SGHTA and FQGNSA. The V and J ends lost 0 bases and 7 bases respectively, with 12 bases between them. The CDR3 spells CASSLALGSGGELFF. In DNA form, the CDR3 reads TGTGCCAGCAGCTTAGCGCTAGGTAGCGGCGGGGAGCTGTTTTTT.

This chain's CDR3 is CASSQAFNQPQHF. Here the CDR3 DNA reads TGTGCCAGCAGCCAGGCTTTTAATCAGCCCCAGCATTTT. The rearrangement uses TRBV6-5 and TRBJ1-5; D is undetermined. CDR3 length: 13 residues. Germline lookup yields CDR1 MNHEY and CDR2 SVGAGI. Trimming stripped 6 bases from V and 4 bases from J, with 10 bases between.

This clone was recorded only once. The CDR3 is CASSPTGKMETQYF. CDR3 DNA sequence: TGTGCCAGCTCACCGACAGGGAAAATGGAGACCCAGTACTTC. The J gene is TRBJ2-5, the V gene TRBV18; 7 positions match TRBD1. Germline values: CDR1 KGHSH, CDR2 LQKENI. The J segment lost 5 bases and the V segment lost 3 bases, leaving 6 bases of the junction unmatched. CDR3 length: 14 residues.

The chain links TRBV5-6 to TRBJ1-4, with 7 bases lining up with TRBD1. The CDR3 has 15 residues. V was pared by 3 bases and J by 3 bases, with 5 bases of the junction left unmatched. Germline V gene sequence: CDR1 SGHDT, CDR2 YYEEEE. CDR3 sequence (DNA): TGTGCCAGCAGCTCTTTCGACAGGGCTAATGAAAAACTGTTTTTT. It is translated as CASSSFDRANEKLFF.

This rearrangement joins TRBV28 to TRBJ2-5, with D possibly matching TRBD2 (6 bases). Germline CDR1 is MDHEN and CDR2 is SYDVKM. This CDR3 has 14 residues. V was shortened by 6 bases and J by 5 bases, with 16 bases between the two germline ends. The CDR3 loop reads CASRQPGAIETQYF. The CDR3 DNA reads TGTGCCAGCAGACAACCGGGAGCCATTGAGACCCAGTACTTC.

DNA of the CDR3: TGTGCCAGCAGCTTATTGGACAGGGGCGGCACTGAAGCTTTCTTT. Translation gives CASSLLDRGGTEAFF. This chain uses TRBV7-8 with TRBJ1-1; 9 bases fit TRBD1. Germline CDR1 reads SGHVS; CDR2 reads FQNEAQ. The CDR3 is 15 amino acids. The junction had 5 bases not matched to a gene; V was cut back by 2 bases and J by 4 bases.

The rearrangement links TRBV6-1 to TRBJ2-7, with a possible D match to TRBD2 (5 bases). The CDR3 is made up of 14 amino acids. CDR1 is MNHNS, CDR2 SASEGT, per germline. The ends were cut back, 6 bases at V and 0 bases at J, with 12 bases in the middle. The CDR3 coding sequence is TGTGCCAGCAGCGAGGGCCCTTCCTCCTACGAGCAGTACTTC. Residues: CASSEGPSSYEQYF.

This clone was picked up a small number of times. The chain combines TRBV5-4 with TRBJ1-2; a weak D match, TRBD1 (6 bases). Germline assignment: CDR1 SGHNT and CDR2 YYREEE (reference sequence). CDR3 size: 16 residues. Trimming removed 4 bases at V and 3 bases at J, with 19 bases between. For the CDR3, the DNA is TGTGCCAGCAGCGGAAGAGGGGGGGAGGGATACTATGGCTACACCTTC. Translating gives CASSGRGGEGYYGYTF.

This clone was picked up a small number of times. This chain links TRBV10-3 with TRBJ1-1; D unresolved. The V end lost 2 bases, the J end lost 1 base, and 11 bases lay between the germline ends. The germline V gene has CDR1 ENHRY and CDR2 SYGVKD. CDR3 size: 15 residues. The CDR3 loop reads CAISELGEANTEAFF. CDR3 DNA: TGTGCCATCAGTGAGCTTGGGGAGGCGAACACTGAAGCTTTCTTT.

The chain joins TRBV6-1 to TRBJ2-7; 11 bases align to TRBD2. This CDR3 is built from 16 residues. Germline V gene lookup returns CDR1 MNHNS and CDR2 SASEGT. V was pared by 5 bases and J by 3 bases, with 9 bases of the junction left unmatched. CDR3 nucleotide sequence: TGTGCCAGCAGTCAAGGGACTAGCGGACGATACTACGAGCAGTACTTC. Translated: CASSQGTSGRYYEQYF.

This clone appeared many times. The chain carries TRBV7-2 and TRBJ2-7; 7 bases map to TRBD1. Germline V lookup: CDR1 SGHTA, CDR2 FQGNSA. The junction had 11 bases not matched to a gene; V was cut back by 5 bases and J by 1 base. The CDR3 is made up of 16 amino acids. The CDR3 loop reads CASSPFPRGPSYEQYF. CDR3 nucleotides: TGTGCCAGCAGCCCTTTCCCGAGGGGGCCGTCCTACGAGCAGTACTTC.

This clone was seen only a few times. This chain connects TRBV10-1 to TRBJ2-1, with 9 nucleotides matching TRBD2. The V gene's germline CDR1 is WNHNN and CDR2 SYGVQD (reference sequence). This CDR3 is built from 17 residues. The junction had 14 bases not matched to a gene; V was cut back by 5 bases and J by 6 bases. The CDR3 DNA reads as TGCGCCAGCAGTAAAACCGGGACTAGCAAGTCTACCAATGAGCAGTTCTTC. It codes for CASSKTGTSKSTNEQFF.

The CDR3 is CASSYPSPRGGAKNIQYF. DNA for the CDR3: TGTGCCAGCAGTTATCCTAGCCCCCGAGGGGGGGCCAAAAACATTCAGTACTTC. J is TRBJ2-4 and V is TRBV28; D is possibly TRBD1 or TRBD2 (6 bases each). The CDR3 runs to 18 residues. Germline V gene sequence: CDR1 MDHEN, CDR2 SYDVKM. Trimming removed 4 bases at V and 1 base at J, with 20 bases between.

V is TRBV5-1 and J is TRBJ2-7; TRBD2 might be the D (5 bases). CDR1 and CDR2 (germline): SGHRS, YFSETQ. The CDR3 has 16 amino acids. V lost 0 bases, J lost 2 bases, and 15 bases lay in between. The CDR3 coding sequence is TGCGCCAGCAGCTTGGCCGTGAGCGGCACCGCCTACGAGCAGTACTTC. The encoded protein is CASSLAVSGTAYEQYF.

The CDR3 bases are TGCGCCAGCAGTGAAGGGCCTAGCGTAAGCACAGATACGCAGTATTTT. Amino acids: CASSEGPSVSTDTQYF. V and J are TRBV10-1 and TRBJ2-3; D perhaps matches TRBD2 (6 bases). Germline CDR1 WNHNN, CDR2 SYGVQD (reference sequence). The CDR3 has 16 amino acids. Trimming shortened V by 3 bases and J by 0 bases, and 13 bases separated the two germline ends.

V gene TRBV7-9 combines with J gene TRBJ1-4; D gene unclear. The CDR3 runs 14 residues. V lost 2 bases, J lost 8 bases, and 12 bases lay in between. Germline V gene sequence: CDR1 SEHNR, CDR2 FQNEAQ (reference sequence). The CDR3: CASSLIPGSEKLFF. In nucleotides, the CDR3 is TGTGCCAGCAGCTTAATTCCTGGGAGCGAAAAACTGTTTTTT.

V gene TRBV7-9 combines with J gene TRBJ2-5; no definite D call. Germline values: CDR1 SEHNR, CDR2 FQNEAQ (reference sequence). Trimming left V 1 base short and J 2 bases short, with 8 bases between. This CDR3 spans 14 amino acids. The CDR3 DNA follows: TGTGCCAGCAGCTTAGGAAGTGGACAAGAGACCCAGTACTTC. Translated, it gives CASSLGSGQETQYF. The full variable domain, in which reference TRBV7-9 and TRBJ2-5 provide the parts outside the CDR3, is DTGVSQNPRHKITKRGQNVTFRCDPISEHNRLYWYRQTLGQGPEFLTYFQNEAQLEKSRLLSDRFSAERPKGSFSTLEIQRTEQGDSAMYLCASSLGSGQETQYFGPGTRLLVL.

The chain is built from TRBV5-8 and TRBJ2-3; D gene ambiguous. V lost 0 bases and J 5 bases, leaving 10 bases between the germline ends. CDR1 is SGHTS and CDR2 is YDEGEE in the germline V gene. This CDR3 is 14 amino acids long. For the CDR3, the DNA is TGTGCCAGCAGCTTGGAGACCTACAAAGATACGCAGTATTTT. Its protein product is CASSLETYKDTQYF. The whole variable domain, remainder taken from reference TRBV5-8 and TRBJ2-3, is EAGVTQSPTHLIKTRGQQATLRCSPISGHTSVYWYQQALGLGLQFLLWYDEGEERNRGNFPPRFSGRQFPNYSSELNVNALELEDSALYLCASSLETYKDTQYFGPGTRLTVL.

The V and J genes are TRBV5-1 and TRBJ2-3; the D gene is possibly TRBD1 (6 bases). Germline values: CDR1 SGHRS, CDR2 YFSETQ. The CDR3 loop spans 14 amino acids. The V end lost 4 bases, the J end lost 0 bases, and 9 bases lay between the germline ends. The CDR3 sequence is CASSPGQSTDTQYF. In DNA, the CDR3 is TGCGCCAGCAGCCCAGGACAGAGCACAGATACGCAGTATTTT. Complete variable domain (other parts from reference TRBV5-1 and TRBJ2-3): KAGVTQTPRYLIKTRGQQVTLSCSPISGHRSVSWYQQTPGQGLQFLFEYFSETQRNKGNFPGRFSGRQFSNSRSEMNVSTLELGDSALYLCASSPGQSTDTQYFGPGTRLTVL.

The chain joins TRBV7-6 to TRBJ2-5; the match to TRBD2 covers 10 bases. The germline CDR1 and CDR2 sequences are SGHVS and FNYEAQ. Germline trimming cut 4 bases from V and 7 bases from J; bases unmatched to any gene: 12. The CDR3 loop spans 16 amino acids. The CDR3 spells CASSSTSGDPPSTQYF. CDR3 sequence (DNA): TGTGCCAGCAGCTCCACTAGCGGGGACCCCCCCTCGACCCAGTACTTC.

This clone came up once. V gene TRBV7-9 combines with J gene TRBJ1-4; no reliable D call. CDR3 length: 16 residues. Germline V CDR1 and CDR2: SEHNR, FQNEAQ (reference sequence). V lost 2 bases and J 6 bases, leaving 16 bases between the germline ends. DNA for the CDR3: TGTGCCAGCAGCTTATCCTGGGGAGGAGAACATGAAAAACTGTTTTTT. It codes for CASSLSWGGEHEKLFF. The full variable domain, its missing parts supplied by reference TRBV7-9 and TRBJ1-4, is DTGVSQNPRHKITKRGQNVTFRCDPISEHNRLYWYRQTLGQGPEFLTYFQNEAQLEKSRLLSDRFSAERPKGSFSTLEIQRTEQGDSAMYLCASSLSWGGEHEKLFFGSGTQLSVL.

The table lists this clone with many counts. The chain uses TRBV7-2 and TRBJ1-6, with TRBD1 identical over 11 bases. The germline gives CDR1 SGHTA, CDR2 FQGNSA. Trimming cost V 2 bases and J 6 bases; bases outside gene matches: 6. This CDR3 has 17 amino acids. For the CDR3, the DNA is TGTGCCAGCAGCTTACTTTCCGGGACAGGGGGTAATTCACCCCTCCACTTT. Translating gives CASSLLSGTGGNSPLHF.

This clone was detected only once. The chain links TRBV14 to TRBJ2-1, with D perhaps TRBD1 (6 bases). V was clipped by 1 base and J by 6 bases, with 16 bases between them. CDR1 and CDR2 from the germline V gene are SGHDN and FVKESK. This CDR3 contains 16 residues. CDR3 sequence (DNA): TGTGCCAGCAGCCAAGTGCGACAGGTGATCTTCAATGAGCAGTTCTTC. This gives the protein CASSQVRQVIFNEQFF.

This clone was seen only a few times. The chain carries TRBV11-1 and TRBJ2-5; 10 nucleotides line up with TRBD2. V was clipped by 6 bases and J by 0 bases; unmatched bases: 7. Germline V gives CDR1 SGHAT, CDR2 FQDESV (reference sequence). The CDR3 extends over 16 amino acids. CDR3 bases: TGTGCCAGCAGGAAAATAGCGGGGGGTTACCAAGAGACCCAGTACTTC. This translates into CASRKIAGGYQETQYF.

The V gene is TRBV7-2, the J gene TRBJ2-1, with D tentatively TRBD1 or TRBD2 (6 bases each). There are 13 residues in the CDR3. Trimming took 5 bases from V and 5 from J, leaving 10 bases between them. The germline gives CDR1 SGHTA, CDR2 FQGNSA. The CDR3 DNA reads TGTGCCAGCAGCCGAGGGGGGAACAATGAGCAGTTCTTC. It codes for CASSRGGNNEQFF.

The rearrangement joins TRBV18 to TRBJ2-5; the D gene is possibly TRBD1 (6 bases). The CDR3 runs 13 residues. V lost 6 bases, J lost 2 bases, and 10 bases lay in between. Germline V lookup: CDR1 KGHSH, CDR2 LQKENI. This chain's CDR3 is CASSGTPQETQYF. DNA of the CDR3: TGTGCCAGCTCCGGGACACCACAAGAGACCCAGTACTTC.

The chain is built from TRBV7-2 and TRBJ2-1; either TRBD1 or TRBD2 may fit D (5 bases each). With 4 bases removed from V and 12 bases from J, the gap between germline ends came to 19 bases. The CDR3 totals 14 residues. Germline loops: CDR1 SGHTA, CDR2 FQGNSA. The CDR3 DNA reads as TGTGCCAGCAGCTCAAACTACAGGTACGGGGTGCAGTTCTTC. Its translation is CASSSNYRYGVQFF.